This is a list of T cell receptor beta chains from one sample in a study of response to subunit inactivated influenza vaccine. TCRdb processed the RT-PCR reads anew with MiXCR; each CDR3 protein has one entry. Of fewer than 700,000 distinct CDR3 sequences listed, around 13% are singletons. Sample: PBMCs from blood, taken 45 days after vaccination. These receptors all come from a man between 45 and 60 years old who received an inactivated influenza vaccine. The CDR3 runs from the conserved cysteine through the conserved F or W. D genes are given only for firm matches. Clone size is not always given. Where it is, it says once, few, many or a class for expanded clones.

TRBD1 TRBJ2-7 TRBV5-5 - TGTGCCAGCAGCCGGACAGGGGGCGGTACCTACGAGCAGTACTTC CASSRTGGGTYEQYF
- TRBJ2-7 TRBV9 - TGTGCCAGCAGCGTGAACTTCCAGCCGGGCGAGCAGTACTTC CASSVNFQPGEQYF
- TRBJ2-1 TRBV2 - TGTGCCAGCAGTAAAGGGACGGCGCAAGAGTTCTTC CASSKGTAQEFF
- TRBJ1-3 TRBV6-2/TRBV6-3 - TGTGCCAGCAGTTACACAGCCTCTGGAAACACCATATATTTT CASSYTASGNTIYF
- TRBJ2-1 TRBV20-1 - TGCAGTGCTAGTTGGGGAGAGAATGAGCAGTTCTTC CSASWGENEQFF
- TRBJ2-2 TRBV19 - TGTACCAGTAGTATGAGGTACACCGGGGAGCTGTTTTTT CTSSMRYTGELFF
TRBD2 TRBJ2-7 TRBV5-1 few TGCGCCAGCACTGAAGGGACTAGCGGAGCCTACGAGCAGTACTTC CASTEGTSGAYEQYF
- TRBJ1-1 TRBV4-2 few TGTGCCAGCAGCCAAGATTTTAGCAGTTTCGTGCAGAACACTGAAGCTTTCTTT CASSQDFSSFVQNTEAFF
- TRBJ2-3 TRBV9 - TGTGCCAGCAGCGTAGGTTTTCAGGGAAGCACAGATACGCAGTATTTT CASSVGFQGSTDTQYF
TRBD1 TRBJ1-6 TRBV30 - TGTGCCTGGACCCCCGGGACAGGGGGCTTCTATAATTCACCCCTCCACTTT CAWTPGTGGFYNSPLHF
TRBD1 TRBJ2-1 TRBV19 - TGTGCCAGTAGTATGCGGACAGGGACGTACTACAATGAGCAGTTCTTC CASSMRTGTYYNEQFF
TRBD2 TRBJ2-1 TRBV11-2 few TGTGCCAGCAGCTTAGTACTCTCCGGCGGGGGCTCCTACAATGAGCAGTTCTTC CASSLVLSGGGSYNEQFF
- TRBJ2-3 TRBV5-1 - TGCGCCAGCAGCCCTGGGTCGGGGGCTACAGATACGCAGTATTTT CASSPGSGATDTQYF
TRBD1 TRBJ1-1 TRBV6-5 many TGTGCCAGCAGTTACTCAAAGAGACAGGGGGCGAAAGTTTTCTTT CASSYSKRQGAKVFF
- TRBJ2-5 TRBV20-1 many TGCAGTGCTAGTCACGGCCGGAACCAAGAGACCCAGTACTTC CSASHGRNQETQYF
- TRBJ2-2 TRBV4-3 few TGCGCCAGCAGCCAAGATTTTGTCGTATCCGGGGAGCTGTTTTTT CASSQDFVVSGELFF
- TRBJ2-5 TRBV6-1 few TGTGCCAGCAGCAGGGGGGCAGGGGTAGGGGAGACCCAGTACTTC CASSRGAGVGETQYF
- TRBJ2-5 TRBV28 - TGTGCCAGCAGACCGATATACCAAGAGACCCAGTACTTC CASRPIYQETQYF
- TRBJ1-5 TRBV2 - TGTGCCAGCAGTCCAGGGTATCGTCAGCCCCAGCATTTT CASSPGYRQPQHF
- TRBJ2-2 TRBV4-3 - TGCGCCAGCAGCCGCCAATCAGTGGCGAACACCGGGGAGCTGTTTTTT CASSRQSVANTGELFF
- TRBJ1-2 TRBV7-2 - TGTGCCAGCAGTGACCACTATGGCTACACCTTC CASSDHYGYTF
- TRBJ1-2 TRBV29-1 - TGCAGCGTCCCCTTGGTGGAAGCCCATGGCTACACCTTC CSVPLVEAHGYTF
TRBD1 TRBJ2-2 TRBV10-3 many TGTGCCATCACCCGGGACAGGGGTAAAGGGGAGCTGTTTTTT CAITRDRGKGELFF
- TRBJ2-7 TRBV28 - TGTGCCAGCAGTATCTCGTGGGGGAGAGGGGCCTACGAGCAGTACTTC CASSISWGRGAYEQYF
- TRBJ2-1 TRBV21-1 many TGTGCCAGCAGCAAAGGGCCGGGGAATGAGCAGTTCTTC CASSKGPGNEQFF
TRBD1 TRBJ2-3 TRBV24-1 few TGTGCCACCAGTGACTCTATGGACAGGGTCACAGATACGCAGTATTTT CATSDSMDRVTDTQYF
TRBD1 TRBJ2-7 TRBV6-1 many TGTGCCAGCAGCCATTCAATTGGGACAGTTTACGAGCAGTACTTC CASSHSIGTVYEQYF
TRBD2 TRBJ2-7 TRBV20-1 - TGCAGTGCTAGAATAGCGGGAGCTTTACACGAGCAGTACTTC CSARIAGALHEQYF
- TRBJ1-4 TRBV10-3 many TGTGCCATCAGTGAGGGGGCCTCTAGGGAAAAACTGTTTTTT CAISEGASREKLFF
- TRBJ2-1 TRBV12-3/TRBV12-4 - TGTGCCAGCAGCACCGGGACACCCAATGAGCAGTTCTTC CASSTGTPNEQFF
- TRBJ2-3 TRBV5-1 many TGCGCCAGCGCTGGAGGGGCGGGTATCGTTGATACGCAGTATTTT CASAGGAGIVDTQYF
- TRBJ2-3 TRBV28 - TGTGCCAGCATTAACGGACAGTCTGTGAATACGCAGTATTTT CASINGQSVNTQYF
TRBD1 TRBJ2-1 TRBV7-2 many TGTGCCAGCAGCTTTCAGACAGGGTTATCCAATGAGCAGTTCTTC CASSFQTGLSNEQFF
TRBD2 TRBJ2-1 TRBV9 - TGTGCCAGCAGCGTAAGGACTAGCGGGAGAGGGGACAATGAGCAGTTCTTC CASSVRTSGRGDNEQFF
- TRBJ2-2 TRBV6-5 - TGTGCCAGCAGTTTTTTACAGGAGAACACCGGGGAGCTGTTTTTT CASSFLQENTGELFF
- TRBJ1-5 TRBV4-1 few TGCGCCAGCAGCCAAGACCCCAGGGTCGATCAGCCCCAGCATTTT CASSQDPRVDQPQHF